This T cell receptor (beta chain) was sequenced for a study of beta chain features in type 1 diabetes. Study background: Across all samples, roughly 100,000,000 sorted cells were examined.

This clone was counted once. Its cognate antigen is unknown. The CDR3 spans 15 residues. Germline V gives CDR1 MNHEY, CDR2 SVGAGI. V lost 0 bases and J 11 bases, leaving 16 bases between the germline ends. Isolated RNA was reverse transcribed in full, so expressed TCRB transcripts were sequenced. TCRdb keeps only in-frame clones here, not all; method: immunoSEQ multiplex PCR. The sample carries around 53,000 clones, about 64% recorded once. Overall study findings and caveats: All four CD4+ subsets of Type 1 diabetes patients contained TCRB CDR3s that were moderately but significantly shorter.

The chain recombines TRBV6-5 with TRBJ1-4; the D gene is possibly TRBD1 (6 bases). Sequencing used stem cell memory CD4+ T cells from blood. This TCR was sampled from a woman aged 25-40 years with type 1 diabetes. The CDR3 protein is CASSYSDIGGLKLFF. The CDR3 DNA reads TGTGCCAGCAGTTACTCGGACATCGGGGGGCTCAAACTGTTTTTT.